These 3 T cell receptor beta chains were sequenced from one sample in a study of shared clonotypes between healthy human individuals. Libraries were prepared by immunoSEQ multiplex PCR; TCRdb keeps only in-frame clonotypes and omits some of them. Of 2.3 million or so clones listed, 93% are singletons. The sample was naive CD4+ T cells from PBMCs. Subset noted: CD45RA+ positively selected. The receptors come from a man younger than 35 in good health. Some clones in this sample may be carry-over from other donors' samples.

This chain links TRBV10-1 with TRBJ2-3; D unresolved. Germline V gives CDR1 WNHNN, CDR2 SYGVQD (reference sequence). V was trimmed by 6 bases and J by 2 bases, leaving 21 bases between them. The CDR3 runs 17 residues. The CDR3 reads CASRHLKLEHLTDTQYF. The DNA of the CDR3 is TGCGCCAGCAGGCACCTTAAACTGGAACACCTCACAGATACGCAGTATTTT.

The table lists this clone with a count of one. The chain couples TRBV28 to TRBJ2-5; TRBD2 might be the D (6 bases). V was clipped by 3 bases and J by 4 bases, with 12 bases between them. This CDR3 region has 14 residues. CDR1 is MDHEN and CDR2 is SYDVKM in the germline V gene. As DNA, the CDR3 is TGTGCCAGCAGTTTGGTGCGGGGACTAGAGACCCAGTACTTC. Residues: CASSLVRGLETQYF.

The genes are TRBV5-1 and TRBJ2-1; 9 bases fit TRBD2. V lost 1 base to trimming and J lost 8 bases; unmatched junction nucleotides: 7. CDR3 length: 15 amino acids. The germline CDR1 and CDR2 sequences are SGHRS and YFSETQ. The CDR3 bases are TGCGCCAGCAGCTTGTACGCGGGAGGGCCGGATGAGCAGTTCTTC. Translation gives CASSLYAGGPDEQFF.